This T cell receptor beta chain derives from a study of blood T cell repertoires in COVID-19. Study at large: T cells, B-cell-depleted T cells, or PBMCs supplied cDNA or gDNA.

Residents of 24 US areas, aged roughly 18 to 89 years, made up the participants. Exposed enrollees encountered a COVID-19 case at some point within 2 weeks before study entry. This clone was found once. CDR1 and CDR2 from the germline V gene are SEHNR and FQNEAQ (reference sequence). V gave up 0 bases and J gave up 4 bases; unmatched junction bases: 11. The CDR3 contains 17 residues. Original processing notes: Nucleated cell counts were estimated from reference gene primer amplification. Sequenced by immunoSEQ multiplex PCR; TCRdb stores in-frame clones only, minus some. V, J and clone size were drawn from that table, and D and trimming were deduced from the DNA. The table has 200,000 or so clones, about four fifths seen once.

The TCR was taken from a woman in her forties or fifties who had been exposed to COVID-19. V and J are TRBV7-9 and TRBJ1-2, with 7 bases aligning to TRBD1. Sequences were obtained from PBMCs or T cells enriched from blood (not recorded which). The CDR3 DNA reads TGTGCCAGCAGCTTAGCGAGTGGGACAGCGGAGTCCTATGGCTACACCTTC. Protein sequence: CASSLASGTAESYGYTF.